This T cell receptor (beta chain) was captured in a study of Graves' ophthalmopathy and Graves' hyperthyroidism. Germline V gene data show CDR1 as MNHEY and CDR2 as SVGEGT. CDR3 length: 16 residues. The germline V and J ends were trimmed by 6 bases and 4 bases, with 16 bases remaining between them. This clonotype has at least ten counts. The antigen is unknown. Amplifying from RNA transcripts, the study obtained TCR beta CDR3 regions. HTBI-primed RT-PCR formed the first round, and a multiplex PCR formed the second. TCRdb processed the multiplex PCR reads anew with MiXCR; each CDR3 protein has one entry. Of approximately 210,000 distinct CDR3 sequences in the sample, roughly 21% were seen once. Where ophthalmopathy was present, donors had moderate-to-severe activity, CAS ≥3, NOSPECS ≥4 and duration under 3 months. Study observations and caveats: Classification of ophthalmopathy versus stable hyperthyroidism by a 13-signature model yielded roughly 86% sensitivity and around 81% specificity.

This chain uses TRBV6-2 or TRBV6-3 with TRBJ2-6, with D unresolved. This TCR came from a woman aged 45 to 65 with Graves' ophthalmopathy. The sequenced sample consisted of peripheral blood. The CDR3 DNA follows: TGTGCCAGCAGCTCAGGATCACAAGGAGGGGCCAACGTCCTGACTTTC. Translation: CASSSGSQGGANVLTF.